These 9 T cell receptor beta chains came from one sample sequenced in a study of T cells after yellow fever vaccination. TCRdb passed the 5' RACE reads through MiXCR, listing each CDR3 protein once. The sample yields some 340,000 distinct CDR3 sequences, approximately 12% seen once. The sequences come from CD4+ T cells sorted from PBMCs, collected 45 days after the yellow fever booster vaccination. All receptors come from a man between 18 and 29 years old who received the YFV17D yellow fever vaccine.

A few counts support this clonotype. The chain links TRBV6-5 to TRBJ2-7; possibly TRBD1 for D (6 bases). The V and J ends lost 0 bases and 0 bases respectively, with 18 bases between them. The CDR3 is 18 residues long. Germline V lookup: CDR1 MNHEY, CDR2 SVGAGI. In nucleotides, the CDR3 is TGTGCCAGCAGTTACTCGAAACCCACAGGGACGTACTCCTACGAGCAGTACTTC. Protein product: CASSYSKPTGTYSYEQYF.

This chain connects TRBV7-3 to TRBJ2-5; a weak D match, TRBD2 (5 bases). The CDR3 sequence is 13 residues long. The germline CDR1 and CDR2 sequences are SGHTA and FQGTGA. The germline V and J ends were trimmed by 5 bases and 3 bases, with 10 bases remaining between them. Written as DNA, the CDR3 is TGTGCCAGCAGCCGTATGGGAGAAGAGACCCAGTACTTC. It specifies CASSRMGEETQYF. The variable domain in full, with the rest retrieved from reference TRBV7-3 and TRBJ2-5, is GAGVSQTPSNKVTEKGKYVELRCDPISGHTALYWYRQSLGQGPEFLIYFQGTGAADDSGLPNDRFFAVRPEGSVSTLKIQRTERGDSAVYLCASSRMGEETQYFGPGTRLLVL.

This clonotype has at least ten counts. The chain links TRBV6-1 to TRBJ2-1; the match to TRBD1 covers 10 bases. After removal of 4 bases from V and 10 bases from J, the junction contained 13 bases not matched to a gene. The CDR3 length is 16 residues. Germline V gives CDR1 MNHNS, CDR2 SASEGT. The CDR3 loop is CASSGKPGQGSVEQFF. Here the CDR3 DNA reads TGTGCCAGCAGTGGGAAACCGGGACAGGGGTCGGTGGAGCAGTTCTTC.

This rearrangement joins TRBV5-5 to TRBJ1-4, with D unclear. Per the germline V gene, CDR1 is SGHKS and CDR2 is YYEKEE (reference sequence). V was shortened by 4 bases and J by 7 bases, with 14 bases between the two germline ends. The CDR3 runs to 14 residues. The CDR3 spells CASSPLGYLEKLFF. As DNA, the CDR3 is TGTGCCAGCAGCCCCCTCGGATATCTTGAAAAACTGTTTTTT.

This sequence joins TRBV5-8 and TRBJ1-5; D unclear. This CDR3 comprises 12 residues. Germline CDR1 and CDR2: SGHTS and YDEGEE. Trimming cost V 2 bases and J 9 bases, with 9 bases left between them. This CDR3 reads CASSFLGGPQHF. Here the CDR3 DNA reads TGTGCCAGCAGCTTCCTGGGAGGGCCCCAGCATTTT.

This clonotype was observed a few times. This chain joins TRBV28 and TRBJ2-3; D is uncertain. Trimming shortened V by 5 bases and J by 7 bases, and 10 bases separated the two germline ends. CDR1 and CDR2 (germline): MDHEN, SYDVKM. CDR3 length: 12 residues. In DNA, the CDR3 is TGTGCCAGCAGTCCCTATATAAATACGCAGTATTTT. Its protein is CASSPYINTQYF.

This clonotype was found a few times. This rearrangement joins TRBV9 to TRBJ2-7; D assignment may be TRBD1 or TRBD2 (5 bases each). The CDR3 length is 15 residues. V lost 4 bases, J lost 5 bases, and 19 bases lay in between. Germline CDR1 and CDR2: SGDLS and YYNGEE. This CDR3 reads CASSTNPGTKDEQYF. CDR3 bases: TGTGCCAGCAGCACCAATCCCGGGACGAAAGACGAGCAGTACTTC.

This chain uses TRBV7-2 with TRBJ2-5; TRBD2 agrees at 11 bases. CDR3 length equals 15 residues. CDR1 and CDR2 (germline): SGHTA, FQGNSA. With V trimmed by 7 bases and J by 1 base, 5 bases remained unmatched. CDR3 DNA: TGTGCCAGCAACCGACTAGCGGGGATCCAAGAGACCCAGTACTTC. Residues: CASNRLAGIQETQYF.

This clonotype was found once. The V gene is TRBV6-5, the J gene TRBJ1-2; 7 bases match TRBD1. The CDR3 length is 12 residues. Looked up from germline, CDR1 is MNHEY and CDR2 is SVGAGI. The V segment lost 7 bases and the J segment 6 bases; nucleotides outside the gene matches: 5. The CDR3 reads CASTGGTDGYTF. CDR3 nucleotides: TGTGCCAGCACGGGAGGGACAGATGGCTACACCTTC.